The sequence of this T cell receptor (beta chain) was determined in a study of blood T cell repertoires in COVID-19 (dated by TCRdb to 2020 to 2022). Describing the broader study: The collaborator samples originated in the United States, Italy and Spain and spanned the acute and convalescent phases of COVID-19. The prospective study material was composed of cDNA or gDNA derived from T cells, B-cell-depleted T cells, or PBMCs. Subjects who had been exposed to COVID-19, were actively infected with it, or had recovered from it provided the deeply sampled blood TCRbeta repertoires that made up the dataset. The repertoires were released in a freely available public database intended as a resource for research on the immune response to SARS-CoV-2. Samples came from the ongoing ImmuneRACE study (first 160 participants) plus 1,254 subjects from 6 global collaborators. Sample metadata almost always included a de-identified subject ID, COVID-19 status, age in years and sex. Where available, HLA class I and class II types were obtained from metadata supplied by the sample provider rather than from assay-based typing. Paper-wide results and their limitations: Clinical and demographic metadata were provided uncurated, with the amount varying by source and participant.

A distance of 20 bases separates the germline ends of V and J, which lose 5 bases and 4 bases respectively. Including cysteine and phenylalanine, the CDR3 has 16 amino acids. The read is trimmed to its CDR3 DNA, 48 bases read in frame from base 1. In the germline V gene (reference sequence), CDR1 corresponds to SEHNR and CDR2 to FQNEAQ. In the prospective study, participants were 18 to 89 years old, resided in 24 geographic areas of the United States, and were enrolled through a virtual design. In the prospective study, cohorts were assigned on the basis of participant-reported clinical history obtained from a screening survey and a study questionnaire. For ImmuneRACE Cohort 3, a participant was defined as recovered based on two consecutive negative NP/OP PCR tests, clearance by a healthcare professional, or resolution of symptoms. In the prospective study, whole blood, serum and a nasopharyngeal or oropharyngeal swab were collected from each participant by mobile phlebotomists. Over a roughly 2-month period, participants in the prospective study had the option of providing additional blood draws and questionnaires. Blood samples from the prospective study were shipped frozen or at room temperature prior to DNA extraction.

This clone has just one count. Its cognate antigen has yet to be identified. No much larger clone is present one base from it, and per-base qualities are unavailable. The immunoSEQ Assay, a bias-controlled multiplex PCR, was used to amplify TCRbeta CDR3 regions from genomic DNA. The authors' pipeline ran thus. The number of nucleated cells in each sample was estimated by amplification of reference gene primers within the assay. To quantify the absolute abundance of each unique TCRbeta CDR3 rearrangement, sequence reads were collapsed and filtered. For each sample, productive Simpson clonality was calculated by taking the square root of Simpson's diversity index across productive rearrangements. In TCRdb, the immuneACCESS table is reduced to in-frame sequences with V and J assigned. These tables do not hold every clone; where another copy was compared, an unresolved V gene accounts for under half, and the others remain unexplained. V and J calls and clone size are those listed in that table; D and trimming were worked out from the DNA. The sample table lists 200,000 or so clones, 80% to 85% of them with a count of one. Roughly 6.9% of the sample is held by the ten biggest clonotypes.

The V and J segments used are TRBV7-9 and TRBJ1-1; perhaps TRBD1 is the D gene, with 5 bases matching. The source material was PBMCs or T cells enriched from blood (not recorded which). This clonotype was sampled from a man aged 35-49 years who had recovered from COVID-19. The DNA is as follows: TGTGCCAGCAGCGAGTTTTTGTCAGGGCGCGGCACTGAAGCTTTCTTT. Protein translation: CASSEFLSGRGTEAFF.